This T cell receptor (beta chain) was recorded in a study of spatial heterogeneity in lung cancer. MiXCR, run by TCRdb on the 5' RACE reads, gives a single entry per CDR3 protein. The table has 2,000 or so distinct CDR3 sequences, less than 20% seen once. This CDR3 region has 15 residues. Germline V CDR1 and CDR2: SGHTA, FQGNSA. The J segment lost 3 bases and the V segment lost 2 bases, leaving 6 bases of the junction unmatched. This clonotype was seen a handful of times. Time point given: sample taken at primary tumor resection. The study sequenced unsorted whole RNA from tumor, nontumor lung or frozen PBMC. Samples were obtained from more than 70 donors, all untreated early-stage non-small cell lung cancer patients.

This specimen was PBMCs, taken at surgery. This chain joins TRBV7-2 and TRBJ1-2, with TRBD1 matching over 7 bases. This clonotype was sampled from a male donor with early-stage non-small cell lung cancer. CDR3 DNA: TGTGCCAGCAGCTTAACAGGGGTGCATGACTATGGCTACACCTTC. Translating it yields CASSLTGVHDYGYTF. The full variable domain, rest sourced from reference TRBV7-2 and TRBJ1-2, is GAGVSQSPSNKVTEKGKDVELRCDPISGHTALYWYRQSLGQGLEFLIYFQGNSAPDKSGLPSDRFSAERTGGSVSTLTIQRTQQEDSAVYLCASSLTGVHDYGYTFGSGTRLTVV.